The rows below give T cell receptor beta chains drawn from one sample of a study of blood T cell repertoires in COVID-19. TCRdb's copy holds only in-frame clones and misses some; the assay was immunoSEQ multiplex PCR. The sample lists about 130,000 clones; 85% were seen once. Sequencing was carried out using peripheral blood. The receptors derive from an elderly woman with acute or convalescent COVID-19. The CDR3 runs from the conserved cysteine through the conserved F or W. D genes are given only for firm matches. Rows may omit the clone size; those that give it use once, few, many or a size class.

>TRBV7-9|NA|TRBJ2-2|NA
CANSPPTGVNTGELFF
TGTGCCAACTCTCCCCCTACGGGGGTGAACACCGGGGAGCTGTTTTTT
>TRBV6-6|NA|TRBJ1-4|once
CASSYEEKLFF
TGTGCCAGCAGTTACGAGGAAAAACTGTTTTTT
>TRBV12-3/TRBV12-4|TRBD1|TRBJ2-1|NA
CASRLTGDNEQFF
TGTGCCAGCAGGTTGACAGGGGACAATGAGCAGTTCTTC
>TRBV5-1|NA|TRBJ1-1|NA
CASSLDSMNTEAFF
TGCGCCAGCAGCTTGGACAGCATGAACACTGAAGCTTTCTTT
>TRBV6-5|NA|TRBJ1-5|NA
CASIRDSGTQPQHF
TGTGCCAGCATTAGGGACTCGGGGACGCAGCCCCAGCATTTT
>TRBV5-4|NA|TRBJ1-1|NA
CASSSALTEDTEAFF
TGTGCCAGCAGCTCAGCTTTGACCGAGGACACTGAAGCTTTCTTT
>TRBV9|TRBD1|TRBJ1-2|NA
CASSGGQGTYGYTF
TGTGCCAGCAGCGGCGGACAGGGGACCTATGGCTACACCTTC
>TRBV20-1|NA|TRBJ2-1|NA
CTVRGRNEQFF
TGCACCGTCCGGGGAAGGAATGAGCAGTTCTTC
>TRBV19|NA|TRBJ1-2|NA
CASSEGSSYGYTF
TGTGCCAGTAGTGAGGGATCGTCGTATGGCTACACCTTC
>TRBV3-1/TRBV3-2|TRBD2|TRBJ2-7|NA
CASSQTGTSGNEQYF
TGTGCCAGCAGCCAAACGGGGACTAGCGGGAACGAGCAGTACTTC
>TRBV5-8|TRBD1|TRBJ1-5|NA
CASSLGDSSYSNQPQHF
TGTGCCAGCAGCTTGGGGGACAGTTCCTATAGCAATCAGCCCCAGCATTTT
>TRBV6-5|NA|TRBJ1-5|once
CASSYGGSNQPQHF
TGTGCCAGCAGTTACGGCGGCAGTAACCAGCCCCAGCATTTT
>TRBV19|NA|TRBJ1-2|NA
CASSILAGESHYGYTF
TGTGCCAGTAGTATACTGGCAGGGGAAAGCCACTATGGCTACACCTTC
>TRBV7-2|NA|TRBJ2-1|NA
CASSFVFEQFF
TGTGCCAGCAGCTTCGTGTTCGAGCAGTTCTTC
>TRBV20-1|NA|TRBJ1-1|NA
CSASWAPTEAFF
TGCAGTGCTAGTTGGGCTCCGACTGAAGCTTTCTTT
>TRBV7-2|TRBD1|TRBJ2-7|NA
CASSPKQGMSSYEQYF
TGTGCCAGCAGCCCGAAACAGGGGATGAGCTCCTACGAGCAGTACTTC
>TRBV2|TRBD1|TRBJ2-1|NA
CASSPGGADEQFF
TGTGCCAGCAGTCCAGGGGGTGCGGATGAGCAGTTCTTC
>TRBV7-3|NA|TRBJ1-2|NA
CASGGTYGYTF
TGTGCCAGTGGAGGGACCTATGGCTACACCTTC